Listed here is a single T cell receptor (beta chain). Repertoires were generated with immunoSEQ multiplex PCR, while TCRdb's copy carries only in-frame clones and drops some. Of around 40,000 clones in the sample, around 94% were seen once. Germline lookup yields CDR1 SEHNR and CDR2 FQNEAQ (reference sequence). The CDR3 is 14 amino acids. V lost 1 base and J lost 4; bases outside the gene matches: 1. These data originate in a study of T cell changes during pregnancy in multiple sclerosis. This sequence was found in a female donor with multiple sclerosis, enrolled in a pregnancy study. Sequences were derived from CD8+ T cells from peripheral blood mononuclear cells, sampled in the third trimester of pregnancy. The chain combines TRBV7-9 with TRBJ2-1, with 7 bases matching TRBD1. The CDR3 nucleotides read TGTGCCAGCAGCTTAGGGACAGGTTACAATGAGCAGTTCTTC. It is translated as CASSLGTGYNEQFF.